This TCR beta chain came from a study of blood T cell repertoires in COVID-19. Background on the study: Samples representing acute and convalescent COVID-19 were sourced from the United States, Italy and Spain. Sources were T cells, B-cell-depleted T cells, or PBMCs; the material itself was cDNA or gDNA.

This clone has more than one count but fewer than ten. The CDR3 length is 14 residues. The germline CDR1 and CDR2 sequences are MNHEY and SVGEGT. V dropped 2 bases and J dropped 5 bases, with 9 bases sitting between them. Original processing notes: Reference gene primer amplification gave estimated nucleated cell counts. The assay was immunoSEQ multiplex PCR, and TCRdb's table has in-frame clones only and misses some. The V and J calls and the clone size are those of that table, but D and trimming were determined from the DNA. Of about 140,000 clones listed, around 80% are singletons. This TCR was sampled from a man older than 75 with acute or convalescent COVID-19. The sequenced material came from peripheral blood. This chain joins TRBV6-2 or TRBV6-3 and TRBJ1-4, with a possible D match to TRBD1 (6 bases). The CDR3 protein is CASSYPGQNEKLFF. The CDR3 nucleotides are TGTGCCAGCAGTTACCCGGGACAAAATGAAAAACTGTTTTTT.